The 19 T cell receptor beta chains below all came from one sample that was sequenced in a study of T-cell memory formation after mild COVID-19. TCRdb re-analysed the 5' RACE reads in MiXCR, keeping a single row per CDR3 protein. The profile covers around 450,000 distinct CDR3 sequences, with roughly 26% appearing a single time and 7% to 9.5% taken by the ten largest. The specimen sequenced was PBMCs or a T cell subset sorted from them (not recorded which). The receptor source for this set is an adult woman who had mild COVID-19 (a few samples of this study predate the infection). Cell type and time point are not known.

The sample holds a few counts of this clonotype. V is TRBV20-1 and J is TRBJ1-1; 9 bases are shared with TRBD1. This CDR3 contains 12 residues. V lost 1 base to trimming and J lost 11 bases; unmatched junction nucleotides: 5. Germline V gives CDR1 DFQATT, CDR2 SNEGSKA (reference sequence). CDR3 bases: TGCAGTGCTAGAGGGTCGGGGACAGGGGCTTTCTTT. This encodes CSARGSGTGAFF.

At least ten counts were recorded for this clonotype. The chain links TRBV12-3 or TRBV12-4 to TRBJ1-1; D perhaps matches TRBD1 (5 bases). With 6 bases removed from V and 1 base from J, the gap between germline ends came to 9 bases. The CDR3 consists of 13 residues. The CDR3 protein is CASSFGGNTEAFF. The CDR3 DNA follows: TGTGCCAGCAGCTTCGGGGGGAACACTGAAGCTTTCTTT.

This clonotype showed up many times. V and J are TRBV9 and TRBJ2-3, with no clear D. The CDR3 totals 14 residues. Trimming left V 4 bases short and J 1 base short, with 10 bases between. Looked up from germline, CDR1 is SGDLS and CDR2 is YYNGEE. The CDR3 region has the DNA TGTGCCAGCAGCCCGATGGTGGGCACAGATACGCAGTATTTT. Protein: CASSPMVGTDTQYF.

At least ten counts were recorded for this clonotype. The rearrangement links TRBV21-1 to TRBJ2-1; the table's D call of TRBD1 was not tested on the DNA. TRBV21-1 is a listed pseudogene. This CDR3 spans 12 amino acids. The CDR3 nucleotides are TGTGCCAGCAGCACCCAGGGTCATGAGCAGTTCTTC. Protein sequence: CASSTQGHEQFF.

The rearrangement links TRBV5-1 to TRBJ2-2, with 7 bases lining up with TRBD1. Germline CDR1 SGHRS, CDR2 YFSETQ. J lost 5 bases, V lost 4 bases, and 8 bases had no gene match. The CDR3 totals 15 residues. The CDR3, as DNA: TGCGCCAGCAGCCCCAGAGGGGGCGATACCGGGGAGCTGTTTTTT. Protein sequence: CASSPRGGDTGELFF.

The rearrangement uses TRBV21-1 and TRBJ2-1; the table's D call, TRBD2, was not checked against the DNA. TRBV21-1 is tagged as a pseudogene. The CDR3 is 17 residues long. The DNA of the CDR3 is TGTGCCAGCAGCAAAGGTGTCAAGCGGGGGGCGGGCAATGAGCAGTTCTTC. The encoded protein is CASSKGVKRGAGNEQFF.

The V gene is TRBV27, the J gene TRBJ1-1; possible D gene TRBD1, 5 bases. The CDR3 length is 17 residues. Germline lookup yields CDR1 MNHEY and CDR2 SMNVEV (reference sequence). V lost 8 bases and J 1 base, leaving 23 bases between the germline ends. CDR3 coding DNA: TGTGCCAGCGGACCACTCGGGGGAGGGTGGGCGAACACTGAAGCTTTCTTT. Translating gives CASGPLGGGWANTEAFF.

The chain recombines TRBV29-1 with TRBJ2-1; the match to TRBD2 covers 9 bases. V was pared by 3 bases and J by 8 bases, with 8 bases of the junction left unmatched. This CDR3 spans 14 amino acids. The germline gives CDR1 SQVTM, CDR2 ANQGSEA. The CDR3 is CSVDFPSGTYEQFF. The CDR3, as DNA: TGCAGCGTTGACTTTCCTAGCGGGACTTATGAGCAGTTCTTC.

DNA of the CDR3: TGTGCCAGCAGAAAACAGGGAAGGGCCTCCTACGAGCAGTACTTC. It yields the protein CASRKQGRASYEQYF. The rearrangement links TRBV6-5 to TRBJ2-7, with a tentative D call TRBD1 (6 bases). CDR3 length: 15 residues. V lost 6 bases, J lost 0 bases, and 15 bases lay in between. Looked up from germline, CDR1 is MNHEY and CDR2 is SVGAGI.

The gene calls are TRBV4-1 and TRBJ2-7, with 7 bases lining up with TRBD1. The CDR3 spans 17 residues. The V and J ends lost 0 bases and 2 bases, in that order; junction bases with no gene match: 10. CDR1 and CDR2 (germline): MGHRA, YSYEKL. In DNA, the CDR3 is TGCGCCAGCAGCCAAGATCTGGAGGACAGGTCAACCTACGAGCAGTACTTC. Translating gives CASSQDLEDRSTYEQYF.

A word on this clonotype: It may be a read error: a sequence one base away is much more abundant. The V and J genes are TRBV4-3 and TRBJ2-1; TRBD2 agrees at 11 bases. Per germline, CDR1 LGHNA and CDR2 YSLEER. The length of the CDR3 is 16 residues. The J segment lost 9 bases and the V segment lost 2 bases, leaving 9 bases of the junction unmatched. CDR3 sequence reads: CASSQTLAGDLTEQFF. CDR3 DNA: TGCGCCAGCAGCCAAACACTAGCGGGAGATCTTACTGAGCAGTTCTTC.

There are a few counts of this clonotype. CDR3 amino acids: CASSFWEGRNQPQHF. CDR3 bases: TGTGCCAGCAGCTTTTGGGAAGGGAGGAACCAGCCCCAGCATTTT. The chain joins TRBV5-6 to TRBJ1-5, with unresolved D. Germline V CDR1 and CDR2: SGHDT, YYEEEE. The V and J ends lost 2 bases and 7 bases respectively, with 16 bases between them. The CDR3 has 15 residues.

The V gene is TRBV10-3, the J gene TRBJ2-7; no firm D call. V lost 3 bases and J lost 3, with 9 bases in between. Germline CDR1 and CDR2: ENHRY and SYGVKD. The CDR3 sequence is 13 residues long. This CDR3 is CAISDADGYEQYF. For the CDR3, the DNA is TGTGCCATCAGTGATGCGGACGGCTACGAGCAGTACTTC.

This clonotype was seen a handful of times. This chain uses TRBV29-1 with TRBJ2-1, with a weak D call TRBD2 (5 bases). From germline, CDR1 is SQVTM and CDR2 ANQGSEA. This CDR3 region has 12 residues. V was shortened by 0 bases and J by 14 bases, with 14 bases between the two germline ends. CDR3 residues: CSVEEVLAIEFF. The CDR3 DNA follows: TGCAGCGTTGAAGAGGTCCTAGCCATAGAGTTCTTC.

This clonotype has only a few counts. This sequence joins TRBV11-2 and TRBJ1-2; a possible D gene is TRBD1 (5 bases). Germline V gene lookup returns CDR1 SGHAT and CDR2 FQNNGV. The CDR3 has 16 residues. Trimming shortened V by 4 bases and J by 6 bases, and 21 bases separated the two germline ends. The CDR3 loop is CASSSPRSRVGDGYTF. For the CDR3, the DNA is TGTGCCAGCAGCTCGCCCCGGTCGAGGGTAGGGGATGGCTACACCTTC.

This clonotype was observed a few times. The chain recombines TRBV3-1 with TRBJ1-6; 10 bases are shared with TRBD1. V lost 5 bases and J lost 9; bases outside the gene matches: 4. Germline V gene data show CDR1 as LGHDT and CDR2 as YNNKEL (reference sequence). The CDR3 totals 14 residues. The chain's CDR3 is CASSSTGGFSPLHF. CDR3 sequence (DNA): TGTGCCAGCAGCTCGACAGGGGGCTTTTCACCCCTCCACTTT. Supplemented by reference TRBV3-1 and TRBJ1-6, the full variable domain reads DTAVSQTPKYLVTQMGNDKSIKCEQNLGHDTMYWYKQDSKKFLKIMFSYNNKELIINETVPNRFSPKSPDKAHLNLHINSLELGDSAVYFCASSSTGGFSPLHFGNGTRLTVT.

The V gene is TRBV15, the J gene TRBJ2-7; D gene ambiguous. Germline values: CDR1 LNHNV, CDR2 YYDKDF (reference sequence). CDR3 length: 12 residues. Trimming pared 0 bases from V and 4 bases from J, leaving 4 bases between. The DNA for the CDR3 is TGTGCCACCAGCAGAGAGGGGTACGAGCAGTACTTC. Protein product: CATSREGYEQYF.

This clonotype was found a few times. The chain employs TRBV7-8 and TRBJ2-7; D is possibly TRBD1 (5 bases). The CDR3 has 15 residues. The V end lost 1 base, the J end lost 3 bases, and 13 bases lay between the germline ends. CDR1 and CDR2 (germline): SGHVS, FQNEAQ. CDR3 nucleotides: TGTGCCAGCAGCTTAGAGGGCAGGGCCCTCTACGAGCAGTACTTC. Translation: CASSLEGRALYEQYF.

There are a few counts of this clonotype. The chain has TRBV4-3 and TRBJ1-2; D not resolved. The CDR3 runs 14 residues. V was pared by 1 base and J by 7 bases, with 13 bases between. CDR1 and CDR2 (germline): LGHNA, YSLEER. CDR3 sequence (DNA): TGCGCCAGCAGCCAAGTTGGAGGGCCCGGTGGCTACACCTTC. It codes for CASSQVGGPGGYTF.